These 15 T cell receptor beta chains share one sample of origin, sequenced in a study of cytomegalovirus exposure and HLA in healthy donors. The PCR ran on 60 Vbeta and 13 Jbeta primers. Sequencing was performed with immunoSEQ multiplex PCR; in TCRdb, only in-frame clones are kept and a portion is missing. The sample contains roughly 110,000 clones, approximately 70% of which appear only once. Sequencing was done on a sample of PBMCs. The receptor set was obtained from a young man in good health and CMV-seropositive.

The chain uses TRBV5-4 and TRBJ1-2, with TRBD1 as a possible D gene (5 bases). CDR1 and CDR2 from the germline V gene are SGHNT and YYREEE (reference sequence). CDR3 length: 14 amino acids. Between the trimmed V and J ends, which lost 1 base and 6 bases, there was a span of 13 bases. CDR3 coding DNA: TGTGCCAGCAGCTTGATCCAGGGATTGGATGGCTACACCTTC. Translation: CASSLIQGLDGYTF.

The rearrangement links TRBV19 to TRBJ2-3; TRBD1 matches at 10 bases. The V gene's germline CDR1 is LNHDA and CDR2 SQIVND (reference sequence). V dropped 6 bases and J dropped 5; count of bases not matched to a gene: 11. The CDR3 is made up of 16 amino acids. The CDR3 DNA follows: TGTGCCAGTAGAGGACAGGGGGTAATTGGGAAAGATACGCAGTATTTT. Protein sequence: CASRGQGVIGKDTQYF.

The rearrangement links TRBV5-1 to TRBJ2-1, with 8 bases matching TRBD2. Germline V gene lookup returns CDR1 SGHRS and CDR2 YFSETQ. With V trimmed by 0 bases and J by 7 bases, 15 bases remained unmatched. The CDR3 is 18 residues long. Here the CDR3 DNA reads TGCGCCAGCAGCTTGGCCACCTTAGGAGCGGGAGCTAAAAATGAGCAGTTCTTC. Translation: CASSLATLGAGAKNEQFF.

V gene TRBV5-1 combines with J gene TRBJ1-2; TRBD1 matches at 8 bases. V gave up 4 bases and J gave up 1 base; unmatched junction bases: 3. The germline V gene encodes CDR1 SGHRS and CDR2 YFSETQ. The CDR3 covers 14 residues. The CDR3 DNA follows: TGCGCCAGCAGCCTCGACAGGGGTAACTATGGCTACACCTTC. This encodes CASSLDRGNYGYTF.

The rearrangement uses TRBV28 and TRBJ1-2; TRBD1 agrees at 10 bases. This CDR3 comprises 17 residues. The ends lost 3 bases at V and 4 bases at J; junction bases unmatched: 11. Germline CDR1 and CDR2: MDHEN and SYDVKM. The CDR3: CASSFGDRGVRGYGYTF. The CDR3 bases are TGTGCCAGCAGTTTTGGGGACAGGGGAGTGAGAGGCTATGGCTACACCTTC.

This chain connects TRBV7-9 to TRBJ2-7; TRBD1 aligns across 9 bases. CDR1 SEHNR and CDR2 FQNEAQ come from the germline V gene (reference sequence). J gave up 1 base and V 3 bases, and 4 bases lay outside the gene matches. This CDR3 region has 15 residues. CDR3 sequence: CASSFDRGTSYEQYF. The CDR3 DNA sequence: TGTGCCAGCAGCTTTGACAGGGGGACGTCCTACGAGCAGTACTTC.

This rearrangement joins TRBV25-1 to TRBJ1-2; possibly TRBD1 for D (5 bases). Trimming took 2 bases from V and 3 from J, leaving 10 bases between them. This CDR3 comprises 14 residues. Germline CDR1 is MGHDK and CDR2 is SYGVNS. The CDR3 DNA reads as TGTGCCAGCAGTGAAGGTTTAGGGGACTATGGCTACACCTTC. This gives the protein CASSEGLGDYGYTF.

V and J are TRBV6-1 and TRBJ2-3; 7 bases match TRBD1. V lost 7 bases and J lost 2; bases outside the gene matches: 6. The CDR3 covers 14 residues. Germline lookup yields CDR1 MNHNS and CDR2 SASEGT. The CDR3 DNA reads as TGTGCCAGCAAAGGGACAGTCCACACAGATACGCAGTATTTT. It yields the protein CASKGTVHTDTQYF.

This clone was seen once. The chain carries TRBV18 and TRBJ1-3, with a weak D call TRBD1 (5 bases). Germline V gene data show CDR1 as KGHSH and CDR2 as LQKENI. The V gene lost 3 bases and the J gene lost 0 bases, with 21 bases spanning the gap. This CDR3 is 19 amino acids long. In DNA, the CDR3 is TGTGCCAGCTCACCTAATATTTTCGGGGGACCCGACTCTGGAAACACCATATATTTT. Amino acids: CASSPNIFGGPDSGNTIYF.

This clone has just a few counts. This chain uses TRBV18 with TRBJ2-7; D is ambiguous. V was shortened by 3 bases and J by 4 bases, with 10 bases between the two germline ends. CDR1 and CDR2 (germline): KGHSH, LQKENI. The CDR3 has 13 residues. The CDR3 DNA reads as TGTGCCAGCTCACCGAGCCCTGGTTACGAGCAGTACTTC. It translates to CASSPSPGYEQYF.

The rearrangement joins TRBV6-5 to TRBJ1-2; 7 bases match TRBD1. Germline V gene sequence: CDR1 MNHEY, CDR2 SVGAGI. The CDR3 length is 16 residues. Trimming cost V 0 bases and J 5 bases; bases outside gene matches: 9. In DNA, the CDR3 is TGTGCCAGCAGTTACTCCCACGACAGGGTATTGTATGGCTACACCTTC. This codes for CASSYSHDRVLYGYTF.

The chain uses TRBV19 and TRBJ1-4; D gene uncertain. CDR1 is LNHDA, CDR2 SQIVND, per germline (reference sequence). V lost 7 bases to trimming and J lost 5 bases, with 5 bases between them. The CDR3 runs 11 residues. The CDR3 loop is CASIGNEKLFF. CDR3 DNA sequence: TGTGCCAGTATCGGGAATGAAAAACTGTTTTTT. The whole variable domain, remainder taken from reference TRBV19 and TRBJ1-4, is DGGITQSPKYLFRKEGQNVTLSCEQNLNHDAMYWYRQDPGQGLRLIYYSQIVNDFQKGDIAEGYSVSREKKESFPLTVTSAQKNPTAFYLCASIGNEKLFFGSGTQLSVL.

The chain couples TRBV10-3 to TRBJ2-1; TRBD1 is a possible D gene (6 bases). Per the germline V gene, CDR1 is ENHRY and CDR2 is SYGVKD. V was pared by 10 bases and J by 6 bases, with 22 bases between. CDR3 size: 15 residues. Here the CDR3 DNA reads TGTGCCACATCCCACCCCCGAGACAGGCCCAATGAGCAGTTCTTC. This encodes CATSHPRDRPNEQFF.

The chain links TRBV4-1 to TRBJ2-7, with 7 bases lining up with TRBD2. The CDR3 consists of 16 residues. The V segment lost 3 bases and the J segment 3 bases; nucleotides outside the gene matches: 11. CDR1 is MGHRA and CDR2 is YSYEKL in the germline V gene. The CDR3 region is CASSQTPRSGDYEQYF. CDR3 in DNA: TGCGCCAGCAGCCAGACCCCGAGGAGCGGGGACTACGAGCAGTACTTC.

The CDR3 DNA is TGTGCCAGCAGCTTTATCGCGGGCTCCCTTCTCAGCTCCTACAATGAGCAGTTCTTC. The encoded protein is CASSFIAGSLLSSYNEQFF. The chain links TRBV7-9 to TRBJ2-1; a weak D match, TRBD2 (5 bases). V was pared by 3 bases and J by 0 bases, with 21 bases between. Looked up from germline, CDR1 is SEHNR and CDR2 is FQNEAQ (reference sequence). The CDR3 loop spans 19 amino acids.